This entry lists 6 T cell receptor beta chains sequenced from one sample in a study of T-cell reconstitution after alpha-beta-depleted transplantation in children. TCRbeta library construction was performed incorporating unique molecular identifiers. TCRdb analysed the PCR reads with MiXCR anew, one entry per CDR3 protein. This sample has roughly 500,000 distinct CDR3 sequences, with approximately 12% found just once. The input for sequencing was PBMCs from the stem cell graft donor, taken from the stem cell graft. Source of these receptors: a human donor who donated a stem cell graft to a child with combined immunodeficiency.

The chain combines TRBV18 with TRBJ2-3; D assignment may be TRBD1 or TRBD2 (5 bases each). The CDR3 sequence is 15 residues long. The germline CDR1 and CDR2 sequences are KGHSH and LQKENI. The V end was cut by 1 base, the J end by 1 base, with 9 bases between. The CDR3 nucleotides are TGTGCCAGCTCACCACAGGGACGGGGCACAGATACGCAGTATTTT. Translated: CASSPQGRGTDTQYF.

In its sample, this clonotype was seen many times. This rearrangement joins TRBV29-1 to TRBJ2-3; 11 bases are shared with TRBD2. Germline loops: CDR1 SQVTM, CDR2 ANQGSEA. The CDR3 spans 14 residues. Trimming removed 6 bases from V and 3 bases from J; junction bases left unmatched: 5. The CDR3 here is CSVPLAGVTDTQYF. CDR3 nucleotide sequence: TGCAGCGTCCCACTAGCGGGGGTAACAGATACGCAGTATTTT.

The chain is built from TRBV5-6 and TRBJ1-1; the D is unclear. Germline loops: CDR1 SGHDT, CDR2 YYEEEE. V lost 0 bases, J lost 5 bases, and 11 bases lay in between. The CDR3 extends over 14 amino acids. The CDR3 protein is CASSLGQWRTEAFF. CDR3 sequence (DNA): TGTGCCAGCAGCTTGGGTCAGTGGAGGACTGAAGCTTTCTTT.

J is TRBJ2-1 and V is TRBV9; D unclear. V was cut by 0 bases and J by 6 bases, with 16 bases left in between. In germline, CDR1 is SGDLS, CDR2 YYNGEE. The length of the CDR3 is 16 residues. In DNA form, the CDR3 reads TGTGCCAGCAGCGTAGGCCCCGCAGCAAAGGGCAATGAGCAGTTCTTC. Its protein is CASSVGPAAKGNEQFF.

Ten or more counts support this clonotype. V and J are TRBV25-1 and TRBJ2-6; D remains ambiguous. There are 15 residues in the CDR3. CDR1 and CDR2 from the germline V gene are MGHDK and SYGVNS. Trimming removed 0 bases at V and 2 bases at J, with 5 bases between. CDR3 DNA sequence: TGTGCCAGCAGTGAATACTACACTGGGGCCAACGTCCTGACTTTC. Residues: CASSEYYTGANVLTF.

This clonotype was counted between two and nine times. CDR3 coding DNA: TGCGCCAGCAGTTTCGACAGGGTCCCCTACGAGCAGTACTTC. Translation gives CASSFDRVPYEQYF. The V gene is TRBV10-2, the J gene TRBJ2-7, with TRBD1 matching over 7 bases. Germline loops: CDR1 WSHSY, CDR2 SAAADI. Trimming at V came to 5 bases and at J to 2 bases, leaving 6 bases not matched to a gene. This CDR3 spans 14 amino acids.